The sequence of this T cell receptor (beta chain) was determined in a study of response to subunit inactivated influenza vaccine. Broader study findings: That few new T cells are recruited by each seasonal influenza vaccination was the authors' suggestion.

In its sample, this clonotype was seen many times. Its antigen is still unknown. TCRdb re-derived calls from the RT-PCR reads in MiXCR, one entry per CDR3 protein. This sample has 560,000 or so distinct CDR3 sequences, with 7.6% found just once. Sequences were derived from PBMCs from blood, sampled roughly 24 months after vaccination. This receptor was identified in a man aged 50 to 75 who received an inactivated influenza vaccine.

The CDR3 nucleotides are TGCGCCAGCAGTGAGGGAGGTTCCACAGATACGCAGTATTTT. The encoded protein is CASSEGGSTDTQYF. This chain links TRBV10-2 with TRBJ2-3; tentatively, D is TRBD2 (5 bases). V lost 2 bases and J lost 2, with 8 bases in between. The CDR3 sequence is 14 residues long. Germline V gene lookup returns CDR1 WSHSY and CDR2 SAAADI.